The subject of this entry is one T cell receptor (beta chain). Its antigen is still unknown. In alopecia areata patients, both lesional scalp punch biopsies and peripheral blood were collected. The data were obtained in a study of CD8+ T cells in alopecia areata. Overall study: Tofacitinib dosing lasted 6 to 18 months, which was then followed by 6 months off drug. Overall study results and limits: The study also sequences resident alphabeta T cells of normal skin in scalp samples.

In germline, CDR1 is MNHEY, CDR2 SVGAGI. This CDR3 is built from 14 residues. V was shortened by 0 bases and J by 2 bases, with 8 bases between the two germline ends. Extracted from the samples, RNA was reverse transcribed into cDNA to serve as the sequencing template. Only in-frame clones appear in the TCRdb table, and some are missing; sequencing was by immunoSEQ multiplex PCR. The sample shows fewer than 200,000 clones, 50% to 75% of them seen only once. The chain couples TRBV6-5 to TRBJ2-7; D uncertain. The receptor comes from a human donor with alopecia areata. Sequencing was performed on CD4+ T cells sorted from blood, taken at week 0. This chain's CDR3 is CASSYSRVPYEQYF. CDR3 nucleotides: TGTGCCAGCAGTTACTCTCGGGTGCCCTACGAGCAGTACTTC.